This T cell receptor (beta chain) derives from a study of cytomegalovirus exposure and HLA in healthy donors. As for the study in general: The Caucasian-associated ancestry cluster held 65% to 85% of 398 genotyped donors. The study, taken as a whole, reports: Specificity of a few CMV-associated chains for CMV antigens was verified in vitro. TCR beta V- and J-gene trimming, according to a later analysis, was linked to a missense DCLRE1C variant.

In the PCR, 60 Vbeta and 13 Jbeta primers were used. The table came from immunoSEQ multiplex PCR; TCRdb's copy has only in-frame clones and leaves some out. This repertoire includes 110,000 to 150,000 clones. Turning to this clone: Its antigen remains unknown.

This receptor was taken from a young woman in good health and CMV-seronegative. Source material: PBMCs.

The CDR3 region has the DNA TGTGCCAGCAGTTCGGACAGGGACTATGGCTACACCTTC. It translates to CASSSDRDYGYTF. The gene calls are TRBV2 and TRBJ1-2; 8 nucleotides agree with TRBD1. The CDR3 runs to 13 residues. Germline CDR1 and CDR2: SNHLY and FYNNEI. J was trimmed by 3 bases and V by 5 bases; bases with no gene match: 2.